This passage covers 16 T cell receptor beta chains from one sample sequenced in a study of tumor-infiltrating lymphocytes in localized non-small cell lung cancer. Measured with immunoSEQ multiplex PCR; TCRdb has only the in-frame clones, and not every one. The sample records some 9,900 clones, approximately 72% being singletons. Sequencing was carried out using uninvolved lung tissue not adjacent to the tumor. The receptors originated from a human donor with non-small cell lung cancer.

This chain joins TRBV9 and TRBJ1-1, with D uncertain. The V gene's germline CDR1 is SGDLS and CDR2 YYNGEE. The CDR3 consists of 15 residues. Between the trimmed V and J ends, which lost 1 base and 5 bases, there was a span of 15 bases. The CDR3: CASSVFGSLATEAFF. In DNA form, the CDR3 reads TGTGCCAGCAGCGTATTTGGGTCGCTAGCGACTGAAGCTTTCTTT.

This clone has more than one count but fewer than ten. This chain uses TRBV5-5 with TRBJ1-2; TRBD1 is a possible D gene (6 bases). There are 15 residues in the CDR3. V was shortened by 4 bases and J by 0 bases, with 13 bases between the two germline ends. Germline CDR1 is SGHKS and CDR2 is YYEKEE (reference sequence). The CDR3 sequence: CASSPQGQANYGYTF. The CDR3 coding sequence is TGTGCCAGCAGCCCCCAGGGGCAAGCTAACTATGGCTACACCTTC.

The chain has TRBV7-6 and TRBJ1-5; D is unclear. The V gene's germline CDR1 is SGHVS and CDR2 FNYEAQ. The CDR3 loop spans 13 amino acids. Trimming removed 0 bases from V and 6 bases from J, with 6 bases in between. The CDR3 region is CASSLAPIQPQHF. CDR3 DNA sequence: TGTGCCAGCAGCTTAGCGCCCATTCAGCCCCAGCATTTT. The full variable domain, rest sourced from reference TRBV7-6 and TRBJ1-5, is GAGVSQSPRYKVTKRGQDVALRCDPISGHVSLYWYRQALGQGPEFLTYFNYEAQQDKSGLPNDRFSAERPEGSISTLTIQRTEQRDSAMYRCASSLAPIQPQHFGDGTRLSIL.

This clone was counted between two and nine times. The chain couples TRBV28 to TRBJ1-2; D gene unclear. The germline V gene encodes CDR1 MDHEN and CDR2 SYDVKM. Trimming took off 8 bases at V and 4 bases at J, with 11 bases between the two ends. CDR3 length equals 12 residues. The CDR3 DNA reads TGTGCCAGCGAGAGGGCCGTCTATGGCTACACCTTC. The encoded protein is CASERAVYGYTF.

This rearrangement joins TRBV19 to TRBJ1-5; D not resolved. CDR3 length: 13 amino acids. Trimming cost V 5 bases and J 5 bases, with 10 bases left between them. Germline CDR1 is LNHDA and CDR2 is SQIVND (reference sequence). CDR3 sequence (DNA): TGTGCCAGTAGTGCCGGGTTGGATCAGCCCCAGCATTTT. Translated: CASSAGLDQPQHF.

The chain recombines TRBV6-6 with TRBJ2-2, with 7 bases aligning to TRBD1. There are 14 residues in the CDR3. The V segment lost 6 bases and the J segment 3 bases; nucleotides outside the gene matches: 4. CDR1 MNHNY and CDR2 SVGAGI come from the germline V gene (reference sequence). In nucleotides, the CDR3 is TGTGCCAGCAGAGAACAGGGGTACACCGGGGAGCTGTTTTTT. Translating gives CASREQGYTGELFF.

This chain joins TRBV28 and TRBJ2-7, with D tentatively TRBD1 (5 bases). Germline V gives CDR1 MDHEN, CDR2 SYDVKM. The CDR3 is 14 amino acids. For the CDR3, the DNA is TGTGGCTGCAGGGCCCCAGGGCCTACCTACGAGCAGTACTTC. Protein sequence: CGCRAPGPTYEQYF.

The chain combines TRBV28 with TRBJ2-5; D is tentatively TRBD1 or TRBD2 (5 bases each). This CDR3 has 14 amino acids. Trimming cost V 5 bases and J 7 bases, with 17 bases left between them. Germline assignment: CDR1 MDHEN and CDR2 SYDVKM. CDR3 DNA: TGTGCCAGCAGTCTAGGGACGCCAGGAGGGACCCAGTACTTC. Amino acids: CASSLGTPGGTQYF. The variable domain in full, with the rest retrieved from reference TRBV28 and TRBJ2-5, is DVKVTQSSRYLVKRTGEKVFLECVQDMDHENMFWYRQDPGLGLRLIYFSYDVKMKEKGDIPEGYSVSREKKERFSLILESASTNQTSMYLCASSLGTPGGTQYFGPGTRLLVL.

The J gene is TRBJ2-5, the V gene TRBV28, with D perhaps given as TRBD1 or TRBD2 (5 bases each). Looked up from germline, CDR1 is MDHEN and CDR2 is SYDVKM. The V gene lost 1 base and the J gene lost 3 bases, with 21 bases spanning the gap. The CDR3 covers 18 residues. The CDR3 nucleotides read TGTGCCAGCAGTTTATCCCGCAACGGGGACCCAAGCGAAGAGACCCAGTACTTC. It codes for CASSLSRNGDPSEETQYF.

The rearrangement links TRBV6-5 to TRBJ1-1, with D possibly TRBD1 on 6 matching bases. Per the germline V gene, CDR1 is MNHEY and CDR2 is SVGAGI. The CDR3 length is 13 residues. V dropped 6 bases and J dropped 2 bases, with 10 bases sitting between them. CDR3 sequence (DNA): TGTGCCAGCAGGGGGGGCCCTAACACTGAAGCTTTCTTT. Translating it yields CASRGGPNTEAFF.

This sequence joins TRBV5-1 and TRBJ2-5; possible D gene TRBD2, 5 bases. Trimming pared 0 bases from V and 3 bases from J, leaving 21 bases between. Germline V gene lookup returns CDR1 SGHRS and CDR2 YFSETQ. The CDR3 has 18 residues. Here the CDR3 reads CASSLARTVGRVKETQYF. The CDR3 DNA reads as TGCGCCAGCAGCTTGGCCCGGACTGTTGGACGCGTAAAAGAGACCCAGTACTTC.

The V and J genes are TRBV4-3 and TRBJ2-1, with D hard to call. V lost 0 bases and J 7 bases, leaving 4 bases between the germline ends. CDR1 LGHNA and CDR2 YSLEER come from the germline V gene. This CDR3 comprises 12 residues. CDR3: CASSQDLNEQFF. As DNA, the CDR3 is TGCGCCAGCAGCCAAGATTTGAATGAGCAGTTCTTC.

This clone was seen only a few times. The chain recombines TRBV14 with TRBJ1-2, with D hard to call. The CDR3 length is 13 residues. The V and J ends lost 2 bases and 8 bases respectively, with 12 bases between them. Germline V CDR1 and CDR2: SGHDN, FVKESK. CDR3 residues: CASSQRSSAGYTF. The CDR3 nucleotides are TGTGCCAGCAGCCAAAGGTCGTCCGCGGGCTACACCTTC.

V and J are TRBV6-7 and TRBJ1-1; D gene ambiguous. TRBV6-7 counts as an open reading frame of uncertain function. The CDR3 covers 11 residues. Here the CDR3 reads CPGGSSTEAFF. In DNA, the CDR3 is TGTCCGGGTGGGTCGAGCACTGAAGCTTTCTTT.

This chain connects TRBV27 to TRBJ1-6; 7 nucleotides match TRBD1. The germline V gene has CDR1 MNHEY and CDR2 SMNVEV (reference sequence). There are 19 residues in the CDR3. The V and J ends lost 2 bases and 1 base, in that order; junction bases with no gene match: 11. CDR3 amino acids: CASSLVSGQSSSYNSPLHF. The CDR3 coding sequence is TGTGCCAGCAGTTTAGTTTCGGGACAGTCTTCATCCTATAATTCACCCCTCCACTTT.

J is TRBJ2-7 and V is TRBV2; 12 bases are a match to TRBD1. This CDR3 spans 14 amino acids. J lost 6 bases, V lost 4 bases, and 4 bases had no gene match. Germline values: CDR1 SNHLY, CDR2 FYNNEI. CDR3 nucleotides: TGTGCCAGCAGTGTTCTGGGACAGGGGGCCGAGCAGTACTTC. Its translation: CASSVLGQGAEQYF.